This T cell receptor (beta chain) was captured by sequencing in a study of shared clonotypes between healthy human individuals. Study outcomes and limitations: Represented diversity, genetic and exposure-history alike, was limited by few donors.

There are a few counts of this clone. The antigen is not known. Once extracted for a subset, genomic DNA was divided evenly among several immunoSEQ plates. Study processing details: ImmunoSEQ yielded junction-only sequences lacking quality scores, so filtering differed. Produced via immunoSEQ multiplex PCR; TCRdb's table is partial and in-frame only. V and J calls and clone size are copied from that table; D and trimming were computed from the DNA. The table shows about 450,000 clones, with roughly three quarters occurring only once. Germline CDR1 is LGHNA and CDR2 is YSLEER. The CDR3 is made up of 13 amino acids. Deletions cut 1 base from V and 8 bases from J, with 9 bases between.

The chain joins TRBV4-3 to TRBJ2-1; D may be TRBD2 (5 bases). The sequence derives from a woman aged 40 to 50 in good health. Some clones in this sample may be carry-over from other donors' samples. The source material was PBMCs. The CDR3 DNA reads as TGCGCCAGCAGCCAAGTGGACGGGGATGAGCAGTTCTTC. Its translation: CASSQVDGDEQFF.